This T cell receptor (beta chain) came from a study of shared clonotypes between healthy human individuals. Study results and limitations: Naive subsets usually exceeded memory subsets in estimated richness.

This CDR3 has 15 residues. The germline CDR1 and CDR2 sequences are SEHNR and FQNEAQ (reference sequence). V lost 4 bases, J lost 9 bases, and 10 bases stayed unmatched. A word on this clone: Its antigen remains unknown.

Some clones are missing from TCRdb's copy, which holds only in-frame ones; the method was immunoSEQ multiplex PCR. This table has fewer than 800,000 clones, about 90% appearing once. Positive CCR7 selection of CD45RO-negative cells yielded the naive CD8 cells, and terminally differentiated effector memory CD45RA+ cells were excluded. All of the donors resided in Nashville, Tennessee, and each was a Caucasian adult. The J gene is TRBJ2-1, the V gene TRBV7-9, with 9 bases matching TRBD1. Sequenced material: naive CD8+ T cells sorted from blood. The source is a man aged 25-45 years in good health. DNA for the CDR3: TGTGCCAGCAGCTCGACAGGGGGACACGGGGGTGAGCAGTTCTTC. Translated, it gives CASSSTGGHGGEQFF. Variable domain in full (rest from reference TRBV7-9 and TRBJ2-1): DTGVSQNPRHKITKRGQNVTFRCDPISEHNRLYWYRQTLGQGPEFLTYFQNEAQLEKSRLLSDRFSAERPKGSFSTLEIQRTEQGDSAMYLCASSSTGGHGGEQFFGPGTRLTVL.